This is a list of T cell receptor beta chains from one sample in a study of shared clonotypes between healthy human individuals. Sequencing used immunoSEQ multiplex PCR; TCRdb keeps in-frame clones, though not all of them. The sample lists hundreds of thousands of clones; around 79% were seen once. The material sequenced was PBMCs. The receptors were sampled from a woman between 35 and 50 years old in good health. Some clones in this sample may be carry-over from other donors' samples. Both conserved end residues are part of each CDR3. Fields, in order: J gene, D gene, V gene, clone size, CDR3 protein, CDR3 DNA. A D gene is named only where the DNA matches it firmly. Rows may omit the clone size; those that give it use once, few, many or a size class.

TRBJ2-3 NA TRBV7-6 few CASSFGGGSQEYF NA
TRBJ1-4 TRBD1 TRBV4-1 NA CASSLSQGAWEKLFF TGCGCCAGCAGCCTTTCACAGGGGGCATGGGAAAAACTGTTTTTT
TRBJ2-6 NA TRBV4-2 NA CASSQGQDNSGANVLTF TGTGCCAGCAGCCAAGGTCAGGATAACTCTGGGGCCAACGTCCTGACTTTC
TRBJ1-2 NA TRBV28 NA CAIADGIYGYTF TGTGCCATCGCAGACGGCATCTATGGCTACACCTTC
TRBJ2-1 TRBD2 TRBV11-2 NA CASSFVIGGSYEQFF TGTGCCAGCAGCTTCGTTATCGGCGGGAGCTATGAGCAGTTCTTC
TRBJ2-1 TRBD2 TRBV11-2 NA CASSSSGRDLDNEQFF TGTGCCAGCAGCTCTAGCGGTCGGGACCTCGACAATGAGCAGTTCTTC
TRBJ2-7 TRBD1 TRBV2 NA CASSDGTVLYEQYF TGTGCCAGCAGTGATGGGACAGTCCTCTACGAGCAGTACTTC
TRBJ2-7 TRBD1 TRBV20-1 NA CSADRAYEQYF TGCAGTGCCGACAGGGCCTACGAGCAGTACTTC
TRBJ2-1 NA TRBV4-1 once CASSPPRGGGPDEQFF TGCGCCAGCAGCCCCCCGAGGGGGGGAGGGCCGGATGAGCAGTTCTTC
TRBJ2-1 TRBD2 TRBV5-1 once CASSPSLLGLADYNEQFF TGCGCCAGCAGCCCGAGCCTATTGGGACTAGCGGACTACAATGAGCAGTTCTTC
TRBJ2-5 TRBD2 TRBV7-2 NA CASSSPGLAETQYF TGTGCCAGCAGCTCCCCGGGACTAGCGGAGACCCAGTACTTC
TRBJ1-2 TRBD1 TRBV19 few CASSMETGRYSGYTF TGTGCCAGTAGTATGGAGACAGGGCGATACTCTGGCTACACCTTC
TRBJ2-3 TRBD2 TRBV19 NA CASSSLAGVPDTQYF TGTGCCAGTAGCAGCCTAGCGGGAGTTCCAGATACGCAGTATTTT
TRBJ2-1 TRBD2 TRBV5-1 NA CASSTGTSGSPVYNEQFF TGCGCCAGCAGCACAGGGACTAGCGGGAGCCCCGTCTACAATGAGCAGTTCTTC
TRBJ2-7 NA TRBV7-2 NA CASELARGAYEQYF TGTGCCAGCGAGCTGGCCAGGGGTGCCTACGAGCAGTACTTC
TRBJ1-5 NA TRBV28 few CASSLAISNQPQHF TGTGCCAGCAGCCTAGCGATTAGCAATCAGCCCCAGCATTTT
TRBJ2-7 NA TRBV14 NA CASSQGFTGARSYEQYF TGTGCCAGCAGCCAAGGGTTCACGGGAGCCCGGTCCTACGAGCAGTACTTC
TRBJ1-6 TRBD1 TRBV5-1 NA CASSLWDRGRDSPLHF TGCGCCAGCAGCTTGTGGGACAGGGGGCGCGATTCACCCCTCCACTTT
TRBJ2-7 NA TRBV19 few CASREGSQLEQYF TGTGCCAGTAGAGAGGGCAGTCAACTCGAGCAGTACTTC
TRBJ2-2 NA TRBV11-3 NA CASSPGTNTGELFF TGTGCCAGCAGCCCGGGGACGAACACCGGGGAGCTGTTTTTT
TRBJ1-3 NA TRBV28 NA CASSLGTSGNTIYF TGTGCCAGCAGTTTAGGGACCTCTGGAAACACCATATATTTT
TRBJ2-6 NA TRBV7-2 NA CASSLGQGLAGANVLTF TGTGCCAGCAGCTTAGGTCAGGGTCTGGCTGGGGCCAACGTCCTGACTTTC
TRBJ2-2 TRBD1 TRBV4-2 NA CASSPTGGVTGELFF TGTGCCAGCAGCCCGACAGGGGGGGTCACCGGGGAGCTGTTTTTT
TRBJ1-5 TRBD1 TRBV2 NA CASSEWTGGGQPQHF TGTGCCAGCAGTGAATGGACAGGAGGGGGCCAGCCCCAGCATTTT
TRBJ2-5 TRBD2 TRBV7-2 NA CASSYGTSGWQETQYF TGTGCCAGCAGCTACGGGACTAGCGGGTGGCAAGAGACCCAGTACTTC
TRBJ2-7 TRBD2 TRBV27 once CASSSGRATLSSYEQYF TGTGCCAGCAGTAGCGGGAGGGCCACGCTGAGCTCCTACGAGCAGTACTTC
TRBJ2-7 NA TRBV19 NA CASSIGGGTYEQYF TGTGCCAGTAGTATCGGAGGGGGCACCTACGAGCAGTACTTC
TRBJ2-7 TRBD2 TRBV28 once CASGTSGISYEQYF TGTGCCAGCGGCACTAGCGGGATTTCCTACGAGCAGTACTTC
TRBJ2-1 TRBD2 TRBV10-3 NA CAISESIWTSGYNEQFF TGTGCCATCAGTGAGTCGATCTGGACTAGCGGATACAATGAGCAGTTCTTC
TRBJ1-1 NA TRBV9 NA CASGDGVNTEAFF TGTGCCAGCGGAGATGGAGTGAACACTGAAGCTTTCTTT
TRBJ2-1 NA TRBV7-3 NA CASSVSGGRGDEQFF TGTGCCAGCAGCGTGTCGGGGGGCCGAGGGGATGAGCAGTTCTTC
TRBJ1-5 TRBD1 TRBV6-5 NA CASRAGQGGYQPQHF TGTGCCAGCAGAGCTGGACAGGGCGGCTATCAGCCCCAGCATTTT
TRBJ2-7 NA TRBV27 NA CASNSVRGPTYEQYF TGTGCCAGCAACTCGGTTCGGGGGCCGACCTACGAGCAGTACTTC
TRBJ1-1 TRBD1 TRBV10-2 few CASSRDRVEEAFF TGCGCCAGCAGCCGGGACAGGGTGGAGGAAGCTTTCTTT
TRBJ2-3 NA TRBV9 NA CASSAEFRGTQYF TGTGCCAGCAGCGCCGAATTTCGGGGTACGCAGTATTTT
TRBJ2-3 NA TRBV11-3 NA CASSLERHTQYF TGTGCCAGCAGCTTAGAGCGTCATACGCAGTATTTT
TRBJ1-4 NA TRBV7-6 once CASSLVRAGNEKLFF TGTGCCAGCAGCCTGGTCCGGGCGGGTAATGAAAAACTGTTTTTT